Listed here is a single T cell receptor beta chain. Its matching antigen is unknown. Some clones are missing from TCRdb's copy, which holds only in-frame ones; the method was immunoSEQ multiplex PCR. The sample has 100,000 to 150,000 clones; 90% to 96% are singletons. This record belongs to a study of cytomegalovirus exposure and HLA in healthy donors. Study observations and caveats: A list of approximately 160 TCR beta chains associated with cytomegalovirus was given.

CDR1 and CDR2 (germline): SGHRS, YFSETQ. This CDR3 is 15 amino acids long. V lost 4 bases and J 2 bases, leaving 13 bases between the germline ends. Input material: PBMCs. This TCR was recovered from a man aged 18 to 29 in good health and CMV-seronegative. The rearrangement joins TRBV5-1 to TRBJ1-3; D not resolved. The CDR3 sequence: CASSPRIGTGNTIYF. In DNA form, the CDR3 reads TGCGCCAGCAGCCCGAGGATCGGGACTGGAAACACCATATATTTT.